Listed below are T cell receptor beta chains from one sample, sequenced in a study of T cells in localized non-small cell lung cancer. Assay used: immunoSEQ multiplex PCR; TCRdb lists only in-frame clones, some missing. This sample has 70,000 to 95,000 clones, with more than 75% found just once. The input for sequencing was PBMCs, taken before any cancer treatment. The receptors come from a woman aged 40-75 years with stage II squamous cell lung carcinoma. CDR3s include the opening cysteine and the closing phenylalanine or tryptophan. The order of the fields is J gene, V gene, clone size, D gene, CDR3 protein, CDR3 DNA. A D gene is named only where the DNA matches it firmly. Clone sizes are given selectively: once, few, many, or a class where the clone is expanded.

TRBJ2-2 | TRBV11-2 | . | . | CASRPNTGELFF | TGTGCCAGCAGACCGAACACCGGGGAGCTGTTTTTT
TRBJ1-4 | TRBV19 | . | . | CASSIDRGRNEKLFF | TGTGCCAGTAGTATAGACAGGGGCCGTAATGAAAAACTGTTTTTT
TRBJ1-2 | TRBV6-6 | . | TRBD1 | CASSYSGQGNYGYTF | TGTGCCAGCAGTTACTCGGGACAGGGAAACTATGGCTACACCTTC
TRBJ2-3 | TRBV4-1 | . | . | CASSQRLDTQYF | TGCGCCAGCAGCCAACGCCTAGATACGCAGTATTTT
TRBJ1-4 | TRBV7-2 | few | . | CASSPRLRYSNEKLFF | TGTGCCAGCAGCCCTCGTCTCAGGTACTCGAATGAAAAACTGTTTTTT
TRBJ2-5 | TRBV11-2 | . | . | CASSLVATGKETQYF | TGTGCCAGCAGCTTAGTTGCGACAGGAAAAGAGACCCAGTACTTC
TRBJ1-2 | TRBV30 | . | . | CAWSPSSGKLNYGYTF | TGTGCCTGGAGTCCCTCATCAGGGAAGTTAAACTATGGCTACACCTTC
TRBJ1-2 | TRBV27 | . | . | CASSFLPESYGYTF | TGTGCCAGCAGCTTCCTCCCAGAGTCCTATGGCTACACCTTC
TRBJ1-4 | TRBV7-9 | . | . | CASSLRESTNEKLFF | TGTGCCAGCAGCTTACGAGAGTCAACTAATGAAAAACTGTTTTTT
TRBJ1-1 | TRBV5-6 | . | . | CASSFTPVNTEAFF | TGTGCCAGCAGCTTTACGCCCGTCAACACTGAAGCTTTCTTT
TRBJ2-3 | TRBV2 | . | TRBD1 | CASSARQGPPDTQYF | TGTGCCAGCAGTGCCCGACAGGGCCCCCCAGATACGCAGTATTTT
TRBJ2-3 | TRBV19 | . | . | CASSRPGTGTDTQYF | TGTGCCAGTAGTCGCCCGGGGACTGGTACAGATACGCAGTATTTT
TRBJ1-5 | TRBV2 | . | . | CASSPGGRPPQHF | TGTGCCAGCAGCCCCGGGGGGCGGCCGCCCCAGCATTTT
TRBJ1-4 | TRBV27 | . | . | CASRQNEKLFF | TGTGCCAGCAGGCAAAATGAAAAACTGTTTTTT
TRBJ2-2 | TRBV11-3 | . | TRBD2 | CASSPGAGHTGELFF | TGTGCCAGCAGCCCGGGAGCGGGACACACCGGGGAGCTGTTTTTT
TRBJ1-2 | TRBV5-1 | . | . | CASSLNHVSKGFFVF | TGCGCCAGCAGCTTGAATCACGTTTCAAAGGGCTTTTTTGTCTTC
TRBJ2-1 | TRBV15 | once | TRBD2 | CATSNPSAGGPINEQFF | TGTGCCACCAGCAACCCCTCGGCGGGAGGGCCGATCAATGAGCAGTTCTTC
TRBJ2-5 | TRBV15 | . | . | CATSRDIGIETQYF | TGTGCCACCAGCAGAGACATAGGTATAGAGACCCAGTACTTC
TRBJ1-2 | TRBV27 | few | TRBD1 | CASSLSTGARGYTF | TGTGCCAGCAGTTTATCGACAGGGGCGCGGGGCTACACCTTC
TRBJ2-5 | TRBV7-6 | . | TRBD2 | CASSLGASGGQETQYF | TGTGCCAGCAGCTTAGGCGCTAGCGGGGGGCAAGAGACCCAGTACTTC
TRBJ2-7 | TRBV27 | . | . | CASSNGRRYEQYF | TGTGCCAGCAGCAACGGACGGCGTTACGAGCAGTACTTC
TRBJ2-1 | TRBV5-1 | few | TRBD2 | CASSLRASGPYNEQFF | TGCGCCAGCAGCCTTCGGGCTAGCGGGCCTTACAATGAGCAGTTCTTC
TRBJ1-1 | TRBV29-1 | few | . | CSVRTGGNTEAFF | TGCAGCGTACGCACCGGGGGGAACACTGAAGCTTTCTTT
TRBJ1-6 | TRBV14 | . | . | CASSQPQGNSYNSPLHF | TGTGCCAGCAGCCAGCCACAGGGAAACTCCTATAATTCACCCCTCCACTTT
TRBJ2-3 | TRBV18 | . | . | CASSPPGKWTDTQYF | TGTGCCAGCTCACCACCAGGAAAGTGGACAGATACGCAGTATTTT
TRBJ2-7 | TRBV18 | . | . | CASSPLSDGEQYF | TGTGCCAGCTCACCTCTCTCGGACGGCGAGCAGTACTTC
TRBJ2-7 | TRBV6-5 | . | . | CATSLGRFNEQYF | TGTGCCACCTCCCTAGGGAGGTTCAACGAGCAGTACTTC
TRBJ2-3 | TRBV6-1 | . | . | CASSEGDATPSTDTQYF | TGTGCCAGCAGTGAAGGGGACGCGACCCCTAGCACAGATACGCAGTATTTT
TRBJ1-4 | TRBV7-9 | . | . | CASSPRTVGIPPFNEKLFF | TGTGCCAGCAGCCCTAGGACAGTGGGGATCCCACCCTTTAATGAAAAACTGTTTTTT
TRBJ2-7 | TRBV6-5 | . | . | CASSYSRAGNYEQYF | TGTGCCAGCAGTTACTCCCGGGCAGGGAACTACGAGCAGTACTTC
TRBJ2-1 | TRBV5-1 | . | TRBD2 | CASSLVAGGPHNEQFF | TGCGCCAGCAGCTTGGTAGCGGGGGGGCCGCACAATGAGCAGTTCTTC
TRBJ1-2 | TRBV6-1 | . | . | CASSQGKSNYGYTF | TGTGCCAGCAGCCAGGGGAAATCTAACTATGGCTACACCTTC
TRBJ2-3 | TRBV5-1 | . | . | CASSRGLSTDTQYF | TGCGCCAGCAGCCGGGGACTGAGCACAGATACGCAGTATTTT
TRBJ2-7 | TRBV6-1 | . | . | CASRDYEQYF | TGTGCCAGCAGAGACTACGAGCAGTACTTC
TRBJ1-5 | TRBV28 | . | . | CASNRQPQHF | TGTGCCAGCAACCGACAGCCCCAGCATTTT
TRBJ1-5 | TRBV6-5 | . | TRBD1 | CASSYGQGLGSQHF | TGTGCCAGCAGTTACGGACAGGGGCTTGGGTCCCAGCATTTT
TRBJ2-3 | TRBV7-9 | . | . | CASSPSVGTQYF | TGTGCCAGCAGCCCTTCAGTGGGTACGCAGTATTTT
TRBJ1-1 | TRBV23-1 | . | TRBD1 | CASSSPEGTGGLTEAFF | TGCGCCAGCAGTTCTCCGGAAGGGACAGGGGGCCTCACTGAAGCTTTCTTT
TRBJ1-4 | TRBV6-5 | few | . | CASGLFGESEKLFF | TGTGCCAGCGGATTATTTGGGGAGTCGGAAAAACTGTTTTTT
TRBJ2-3 | TRBV7-2 | . | TRBD1 | CASSLRGQGRIADTQYF | TGTGCCAGCAGCTTGAGGGGACAGGGGAGGATAGCAGATACGCAGTATTTT
TRBJ1-1 | TRBV28 | . | . | CATEVRELTEAFF | TGTGCCACGGAAGTTAGGGAACTGACTGAAGCTTTCTTT
TRBJ1-2 | TRBV2 | . | . | CASSGQGNYGYTF | TGTGCCAGCAGTGGCCAGGGCAACTATGGCTACACCTTC
TRBJ1-1 | TRBV6-6 | . | . | CASTRTGNTEAFF | TGTGCCAGCACTCGCACTGGGAACACTGAAGCTTTCTTT
TRBJ1-2 | TRBV2 | . | . | CASSEARMGGKVSTLTYGYTF | TGTGCCAGCAGTGAAGCGCGGATGGGGGGCAAGGTTTCTACCTTGACTTATGGCTACACCTTC
TRBJ2-7 | TRBV6-6 | . | . | CASSYSTPSSYEQYF | TGTGCCAGCAGTTACTCGACACCGAGCTCCTACGAGCAGTACTTC
TRBJ1-1 | TRBV27 | . | . | CASTPLSAVGANTEAFF | TGTGCCAGCACCCCATTGTCTGCGGTTGGGGCTAACACTGAAGCTTTCTTT
TRBJ1-1 | TRBV27 | few | . | CASSSLGRKRADTEAFF | TGTGCCAGCAGTTCCCTTGGAAGGAAGCGGGCGGACACTGAAGCTTTCTTT
TRBJ1-5 | TRBV7-9 | . | . | CASSLAGGNQPQHF | TGTGCCAGCAGCTTAGCAGGAGGCAATCAGCCCCAGCATTTT
TRBJ1-1 | TRBV28 | . | . | CASSLGGKNTEAFF | TGTGCCAGCAGTTTAGGCGGAAAAAACACTGAAGCTTTCTTT
TRBJ1-5 | TRBV30 | . | TRBD1 | CAWRGTVGQPQHF | TGTGCCTGGAGGGGGACAGTCGGTCAGCCCCAGCATTTT
TRBJ2-5 | TRBV5-4 | . | TRBD2 | CASSPSGREQYF | TGTGCCAGCAGCCCTAGCGGGAGGGAGCAGTACTTC
TRBJ1-5 | TRBV5-1 | . | TRBD1 | CASSWTGESNQPQHF | TGCGCCAGCAGCTGGACAGGGGAAAGCAATCAGCCCCAGCATTTT
TRBJ1-4 | TRBV4-1 | . | . | CASSQGGAGRITTNEKLFF | TGCGCCAGCAGCCAAGGCGGGGCGGGCCGAATAACAACTAATGAAAAACTGTTTTTT
TRBJ1-2 | TRBV4-1 | . | TRBD1 | CASSQDLQGAYYGYTF | TGCGCCAGCAGCCAAGACCTCCAGGGGGCATATTATGGCTACACCTTC
TRBJ1-4 | TRBV7-9 | . | TRBD1 | CASSQGAGNEKLFF | TGTGCCAGCAGCCAGGGGGCCGGTAATGAAAAACTGTTTTTT
TRBJ2-5 | TRBV5-6 | . | TRBD1 | CASSPDRGGTQYF | TGTGCCAGCAGCCCGGACAGGGGGGGGACCCAGTACTTC
TRBJ2-1 | TRBV28 | . | . | CASRSGGPDEQFF | TGTGCCAGCCGCTCCGGGGGGCCTGATGAGCAGTTCTTC
TRBJ1-3 | TRBV6-1 | . | . | CASSEVERAYYSGNTIYF | TGTGCCAGCAGTGAAGTAGAGCGGGCTTATTACTCTGGAAACACCATATATTTT
TRBJ2-7 | TRBV5-4 | . | . | CASSQTGRKGRGEQYF | TGTGCCAGCAGCCAGACAGGGAGGAAAGGTCGGGGCGAGCAGTACTTC